The 10 T cell receptor beta chains below were found in one sample sequenced in a study of identical twins. TCRdb fed the 5' RACE reads into MiXCR, producing one record per CDR3 protein. The sample records under 900,000 distinct CDR3 sequences, around a sixth being singletons. The sample was also linked to a second study, of T cells expressing NK-cell markers.

The specimen was PBMCs. Receptors were obtained from a young woman in good health.

In this sample, this clonotype turned up a few times. The chain couples TRBV29-1 to TRBJ2-2; D is perhaps TRBD1 (5 bases). Looked up from germline, CDR1 is SQVTM and CDR2 is ANQGSEA. The CDR3 sequence is 13 residues long. V was pared by 0 bases and J by 8 bases, with 10 bases between. CDR3 bases: TGCAGCGTTGAAGATATACAGGAGGGGGAGCTGTTTTTT. Amino acids: CSVEDIQEGELFF.

V is TRBV4-1 and J is TRBJ2-3; the D gene is possibly TRBD2 (6 bases). CDR3 length: 15 residues. V was pared by 0 bases and J by 4 bases, with 11 bases between. CDR1 and CDR2 (germline): MGHRA, YSYEKL. CDR3 sequence reads: CASSQEGGRADTQYF. DNA of the CDR3: TGCGCCAGCAGCCAAGAGGGAGGAAGAGCAGATACGCAGTATTTT.

The chain combines TRBV12-3 or TRBV12-4 with TRBJ2-7; 8 nucleotides line up with TRBD1. This CDR3 spans 15 amino acids. V dropped 2 bases and J dropped 2; count of bases not matched to a gene: 5. Here the CDR3 DNA reads TGTGCCAGCAGTTTAAGGCCAGGGGGCCCCTACGAGCAGTACTTC. It encodes CASSLRPGGPYEQYF.

V and J are TRBV10-3 and TRBJ2-3; D is unclear. In germline, CDR1 is ENHRY, CDR2 SYGVKD. V was clipped by 6 bases and J by 2 bases, with 9 bases between them. The CDR3 loop spans 13 amino acids. CDR3: CAIREDFTDTQYF. CDR3 DNA: TGTGCCATCAGGGAAGACTTCACAGATACGCAGTATTTT.

Comments on this clonotype: A junction boundary mismatches the germline segment, possibly from a read error. The V call is TRBV12-3 or TRBV12-4, the J call TRBJ2-7; D gene ambiguous. The CDR3 runs 12 residues. Written as DNA, the CDR3 is TGTACCAGCAGTTCGAGCTCCTACGAGCAGTACTTC. Amino acids: CTSSSSSYEQYF.

This clonotype was found a few times. This sequence joins TRBV6-5 and TRBJ1-2, with TRBD1 matching 9 bases. Germline lookup yields CDR1 MNHEY and CDR2 SVGAGI. The trim removed 6 bases at V and 4 bases at J, leaving 9 bases unmatched. The CDR3 spans 15 residues. The CDR3 reads CASRYRDRDIYGYTF. The CDR3, as DNA: TGTGCCAGCAGGTACCGGGACAGGGATATCTATGGCTACACCTTC.

At least ten counts were recorded for this clonotype. CDR3 bases: TGTGCCAGCAGCCAATCGGGCAATGAGCAGTTCTTC. Its protein product is CASSQSGNEQFF. V gene TRBV4-2 combines with J gene TRBJ2-1; D uncertain. The CDR3 length is 12 residues. Germline V gene sequence: CDR1 LGHNA, CDR2 YNFKEQ. Trimming removed 2 bases at V and 6 bases at J, with 5 bases between.

The sample holds many counts of this clonotype. The chain couples TRBV12-3 or TRBV12-4 to TRBJ2-7; D not certain. The V gene lost 3 bases and the J gene lost 1 base, with 7 bases spanning the gap. The CDR3 is 13 amino acids. The CDR3 sequence: CASSFRGSYEQYF. The CDR3 bases are TGTGCCAGCAGTTTTCGAGGTTCCTACGAGCAGTACTTC.

The sample holds many counts of this clonotype. The gene calls are TRBV12-3 or TRBV12-4 and TRBJ2-7; D call uncertain. This CDR3 region has 14 residues. V was pared by 5 bases and J by 3 bases, with 14 bases between. This CDR3 is CASSPQGSHYEQYF. The CDR3 DNA sequence: TGTGCCAGCAGTCCTCAAGGGTCCCACTACGAGCAGTACTTC.

This clonotype was recorded a few times. The gene calls are TRBV18 and TRBJ1-2; D unresolved. This CDR3 comprises 13 residues. V was cut by 3 bases and J by 4 bases, with 9 bases left in between. Germline V gene sequence: CDR1 KGHSH, CDR2 LQKENI. CDR3 nucleotides: TGTGCCAGCTCACCCAGCGGGAGCTATGGCTACACCTTC. It is translated as CASSPSGSYGYTF. Supplemented by reference TRBV18 and TRBJ1-2, the full variable domain reads NAGVMQNPRHLVRRRGQEARLRCSPMKGHSHVYWYRQLPEEGLKFMVYLQKENIIDESGMPKERFSAEFPKEGPSILRIQQVVRGDSAAYFCASSPSGSYGYTFGSGTRLTVV.